Shown below are 12 T cell receptor beta chains from a single sample sequenced in a study of monozygotic twins with inflammatory bowel disease. With the 5' RACE reads reprocessed, TCRdb shows one record per CDR3 protein and no DNA. In total, the table holds around 210,000 distinct CDR3 sequences. The sequenced sample consisted of blood. The receptors come from a human donor with ulcerative colitis or Crohn's disease, or a healthy co-twin of an affected twin (not recorded which).

The chain joins TRBV4-3 to TRBJ2-1. Germline V gene data show CDR1 as LGHNA and CDR2 as YSLEER. This CDR3 is 14 amino acids long. The CDR3 reads CASSRTDSYNEQFF.

V gene TRBV5-1 combines with J gene TRBJ2-1; there is no DNA to check the TCRdb D call of TRBD1. The CDR3 contains 13 residues. Per the germline V gene, CDR1 is SGHRS and CDR2 is YFSETQ. The CDR3 sequence: CASSLTGRDEQFF.

V and J are TRBV6-2 or TRBV6-3 and TRBJ2-7; absent DNA, TCRdb's TRBD2 call cannot be checked. This CDR3 comprises 15 residues. Germline lookup yields CDR1 MNHEY and CDR2 SVGEGT. CDR3 amino acids: CASRITSGGPYEQYF.

The chain couples TRBV12-3 or TRBV12-4 to TRBJ2-3. The CDR3 length is 16 residues. CDR3 residues: CASSLAPVISADTQYF.

CDR3: CASSSDASYEQYF. This chain joins TRBV5-1 and TRBJ2-7. The CDR3 runs 13 residues. Germline lookup yields CDR1 SGHRS and CDR2 YFSETQ.

The J gene is TRBJ2-7, the V gene TRBV4-3; TCRdb names TRBD2, which stays unverified in the absence of DNA. There are 16 residues in the CDR3. Germline V gives CDR1 LGHNA, CDR2 YSLEER. CDR3 region: CASSQEASGGSYEQYF.

The chain uses TRBV15 and TRBJ2-7; TCRdb's D call of TRBD1 is untestable without DNA. This CDR3 region has 14 residues. Germline assignment: CDR1 LNHNV and CDR2 YYDKDF (reference sequence). This CDR3 is CATSRDRVVHEQYF.

The chain combines TRBV6-1 with TRBJ1-1; TCRdb gives TRBD1 as the D gene, but with no DNA this cannot be confirmed. There are 14 residues in the CDR3. CDR1 MNHNS and CDR2 SASEGT come from the germline V gene. This chain's CDR3 is CASRGSGLNTEAFF.

V is TRBV6-5 and J is TRBJ1-4; checking the TCRdb D call of TRBD1 is not possible without DNA. The CDR3 is made up of 12 amino acids. In germline, CDR1 is MNHEY, CDR2 SVGAGI. CDR3: CASRNDREKLFF.

V usage is TRBV20-1 and J usage is TRBJ1-5; no DNA is available, so the TRBD1 call from TCRdb remains unchecked. The CDR3 is 12 residues long. CDR1 is DFQATT and CDR2 is SNEGSKA in the germline V gene (reference sequence). The CDR3 loop reads CSARQGNQPQHF.

The chain joins TRBV12-3 or TRBV12-4 to TRBJ1-2; TCRdb designates TRBD1, a call that cannot be tested without DNA. CDR3 length: 14 amino acids. CDR3: CASSSETEVYGYTF.

The V and J genes are TRBV27 and TRBJ2-7; TCRdb indicates TRBD1, and absent DNA this call remains unverified. In germline, CDR1 is MNHEY, CDR2 SMNVEV (reference sequence). CDR3 size: 14 residues. The CDR3 loop is CASSSIRDSLEQYF.